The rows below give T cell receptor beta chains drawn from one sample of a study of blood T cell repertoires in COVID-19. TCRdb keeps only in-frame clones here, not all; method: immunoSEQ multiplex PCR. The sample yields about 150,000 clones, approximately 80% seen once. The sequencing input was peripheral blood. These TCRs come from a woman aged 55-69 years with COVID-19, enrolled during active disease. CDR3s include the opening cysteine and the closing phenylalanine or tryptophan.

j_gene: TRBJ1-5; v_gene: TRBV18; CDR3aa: CASSDEGDQPQHF
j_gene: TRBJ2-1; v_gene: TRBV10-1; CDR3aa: CASSEERGSYNEQFF
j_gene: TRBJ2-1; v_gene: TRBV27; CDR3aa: CASSLRALSSGGYNEQFF
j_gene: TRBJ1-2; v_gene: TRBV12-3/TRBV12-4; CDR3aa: CASSLQGNYGYTF
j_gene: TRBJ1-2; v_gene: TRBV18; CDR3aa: CASTAGDNYGYTF
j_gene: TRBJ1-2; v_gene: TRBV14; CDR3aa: CASSQGGTGSRGYTF
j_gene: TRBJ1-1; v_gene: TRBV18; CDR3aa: CASSPSHRDTEAFF
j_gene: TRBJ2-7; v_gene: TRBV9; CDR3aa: CASSVDAGRVYEQYF
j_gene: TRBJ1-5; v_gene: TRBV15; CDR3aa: CATSRGAGSTQPQHF
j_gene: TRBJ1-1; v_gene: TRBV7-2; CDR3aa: CASSFQRYTEAFF
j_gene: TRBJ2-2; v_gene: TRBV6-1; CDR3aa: CASSERGRITGELFF
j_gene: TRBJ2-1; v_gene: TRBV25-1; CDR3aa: CAILTLAGGPASYNEQFF
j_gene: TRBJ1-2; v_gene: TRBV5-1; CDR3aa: CASSPVMERVGYTF
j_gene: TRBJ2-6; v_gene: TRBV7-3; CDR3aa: CASSLTGTGASSGANVLTF
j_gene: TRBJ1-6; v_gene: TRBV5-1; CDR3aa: CASSLRDRDNSPLHF
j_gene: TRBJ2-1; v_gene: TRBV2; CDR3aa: CASSPGLALYNEQFF
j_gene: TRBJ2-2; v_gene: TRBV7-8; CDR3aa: CASSLRGINTGELFF
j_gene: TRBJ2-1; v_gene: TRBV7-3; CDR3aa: CASSLAGATNYNEQFF
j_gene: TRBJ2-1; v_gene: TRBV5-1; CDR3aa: CASSPGLAGGPGNEQFF
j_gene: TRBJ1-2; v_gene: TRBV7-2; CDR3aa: CASSWSQQQSYGYTF
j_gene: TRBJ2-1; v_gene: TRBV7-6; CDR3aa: CASSQTSQSYNEQFF
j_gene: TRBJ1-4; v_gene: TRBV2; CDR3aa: CASSELRQPNEKLFF